A selection of T cell receptor beta chains follows, all from one sample in a study of cytomegalovirus exposure and HLA in healthy donors. The method was immunoSEQ multiplex PCR; TCRdb's version includes in-frame clones alone and lacks a portion of them. The profile shows around 150,000 clones, 50% to 75% of them singletons. Sequenced material: PBMCs. The source of these receptors is a woman aged 60-75 years in good health and CMV-seropositive. CDR3s include the opening cysteine and the closing phenylalanine or tryptophan. A D gene is named only where the DNA matches it firmly. Only some rows state a clone size, as once, few, many or a class for expanded clones.

abundance,j_gene,v_gene,d_gene,CDR3nt,CDR3aa
-,TRBJ2-1,TRBV5-1,-,TGCGCCAGCAGCTTGGAGACAAATTCCTACAATGAGCAGTTCTTC,CASSLETNSYNEQFF
-,TRBJ2-1,TRBV27,TRBD2,TGTGCCAGCAGTTCAGGGACTAGCGGTTCTCCCGGGTTCTTC,CASSSGTSGSPGFF
few,TRBJ2-7,TRBV28,-,TGTGCCAGCATATCCCCGGGTGGTTCCTACGAGCAGTACTTC,CASISPGGSYEQYF
few,TRBJ2-6,TRBV7-2,-,TGTGCCAGCAGCTTAGCGGGGCCGGCCAACGTCCTGACTTTC,CASSLAGPANVLTF
-,TRBJ1-2,TRBV11-2,TRBD1,TGTGCCAGCAGCCGGACAGGAACCTATGGCTACACCTTC,CASSRTGTYGYTF
-,TRBJ2-1,TRBV28,-,TGTGCCAGCAGTCCAGGGGTAAGCTACAATGAGCAGTTCTTC,CASSPGVSYNEQFF
-,TRBJ2-7,TRBV5-6,TRBD1,TGTGCCAGCACCTGGGACAGGGTAAACGAGCAGTACTTC,CASTWDRVNEQYF
few,TRBJ2-5,TRBV4-1,-,TGCGCCAGCAGCCAAGATCCAGGTAAAGAGACCCAGTACTTC,CASSQDPGKETQYF
-,TRBJ2-7,TRBV5-6,TRBD1,TGTGCCAGCAGTAACAAGGGACAGGGGGGCTACGAGCAGTACTTC,CASSNKGQGGYEQYF
-,TRBJ2-1,TRBV5-1,TRBD2,TGCGCCAGCAGCCCTAGCGGAAGCGCATCAAATGAGCAGTTCTTC,CASSPSGSASNEQFF
-,TRBJ2-1,TRBV29-1,TRBD2,TGCAGCGTTGAAGATGGGACTAGCGTTCCTTTTAGCTCCTACAATGAGCAGTTCTTC,CSVEDGTSVPFSSYNEQFF
-,TRBJ1-5,TRBV19,-,TGTGCCAGTAGTTTTCCCTCCCAGCTCGGACAGCTCTATAGCAATCAGCCCCAGCATTTT,CASSFPSQLGQLYSNQPQHF
-,TRBJ2-7,TRBV6-5,TRBD1,TGTGCCAGCAGTACCCCCGGGACAGGGCGCTACGAGCAGTACTTC,CASSTPGTGRYEQYF
-,TRBJ2-5,TRBV4-2,-,TGTGCCAGCAGCCAAGAGACTGCGTCGGAGACCCAGTACTTC,CASSQETASETQYF
-,TRBJ2-1,TRBV9,TRBD2,TGTGCCAGCAGCCTCGAGCGGGAGTACAATGAGCAGTTCTTC,CASSLEREYNEQFF
-,TRBJ1-1,TRBV28,-,TGTGCCAGCAGTTCCCCCGTCACTGAAGCTTTCTTT,CASSSPVTEAFF
-,TRBJ1-3,TRBV28,-,TGTGCCAGCAGTTTCACGACAACCTCTGGAAACACCATATATTTT,CASSFTTTSGNTIYF
once,TRBJ1-1,TRBV28,TRBD1,TGTGCCAGCTCCCAGGGGGCCGATCTCGGGAGAGCTTTCTTT,CASSQGADLGRAFF
-,TRBJ2-7,TRBV6-5,TRBD1,TGTGCCAGCAGCTTCGACAGGGGGCGGTACGAGCAGTACTTC,CASSFDRGRYEQYF
-,TRBJ2-2,TRBV6-5,-,TGTGCCAGCAGTTGGGACTTGAACACCGGGGAGCTGTTTTTT,CASSWDLNTGELFF
-,TRBJ2-4,TRBV28,TRBD2,TGTGCCAGCAGTCCGGGACTAGCGGGAGGCCGCCGTGGCCCAGTAAACATTCAGTACTTC,CASSPGLAGGRRGPVNIQYF
-,TRBJ2-7,TRBV7-9,-,TGTGCCAGCAGGGGAGTCGCCTACGAGCAGTACTTC,CASRGVAYEQYF
-,TRBJ2-7,TRBV5-1,-,TGCGCCAGCAGCTTGAGCGACGGCTACGAGCAGTACTTC,CASSLSDGYEQYF
-,TRBJ1-1,TRBV6-5,-,TGTGCCAGCAGTTACTGGGGGGAAGGAGGCACTGAAGCTTTCTTT,CASSYWGEGGTEAFF
-,TRBJ2-2,TRBV15,-,TGTGCCACCAGCAGAGGAGACATCTTGAACACCGGGGAGCTGTTTTTT,CATSRGDILNTGELFF
-,TRBJ1-5,TRBV30,-,TGTGCCTGGTCTTCTCAAGGGGCGACGATTGTGGGCAATCAGCCCCAGCATTTT,CAWSSQGATIVGNQPQHF
-,TRBJ1-2,TRBV28,-,TGTGCCAGCAGCCCCCTGCGGGGGAGTGGCTACACCTTC,CASSPLRGSGYTF
-,TRBJ2-2,TRBV7-3,TRBD2,TGTGCCAGCAGCTTCTTAGCGGGAGCGAGGGCCGGGGAGCTGTTTTTT,CASSFLAGARAGELFF
few,TRBJ2-1,TRBV7-9,-,TGTGCCAGCAGCTTACCCCGGACTGTAGGGTACAATGAGCAGTTCTTC,CASSLPRTVGYNEQFF
-,TRBJ2-2,TRBV5-8,TRBD2,TGTGCCAGCAGCGTAGCGGGACTGGTCACCGGGGAGCTGTTTTTT,CASSVAGLVTGELFF
-,TRBJ1-5,TRBV9,TRBD1,TGTGCCAGCAGCGGAGGGACAGCGGGTCAGCCCCAGCATTTT,CASSGGTAGQPQHF
-,TRBJ1-4,TRBV29-1,TRBD1,TGCAGCGCCCAGGGGGCTAATGAAAAACTGTTTTTT,CSAQGANEKLFF
few,TRBJ1-4,TRBV7-2,-,TGTGCCAGCTCCCGACCGGGGGAAAAACTGTTTTTT,CASSRPGEKLFF
-,TRBJ2-7,TRBV5-6,TRBD2,TGTGCCAGCAGCTTGGGTGGGAGGGACGGCGAGCAGTACTTC,CASSLGGRDGEQYF
-,TRBJ2-1,TRBV6-5,-,TGTGCCAGCACCCATTACAATGAGCAGTTCTTC,CASTHYNEQFF
few,TRBJ2-2,TRBV5-4,TRBD1,TGTGCCAGCAGCTTGACAGGGGGCAGAACCGGGGAGCTGTTTTTT,CASSLTGGRTGELFF
-,TRBJ2-1,TRBV29-1,-,TGCAGCGTTTACGAGCCAACGATCGGTGAGCAGTTCTTC,CSVYEPTIGEQFF
few,TRBJ2-7,TRBV6-1,-,TGTGCCAGCAGTGAAGCCCGATATGCCAGTGACGAGCAGTACTTC,CASSEARYASDEQYF
-,TRBJ2-5,TRBV25-1,TRBD2,TGTGCCAGCAGTGATACTAGCGGGGGAGCTTACCAAGAGACCCAGTACTTC,CASSDTSGGAYQETQYF
-,TRBJ2-3,TRBV10-2,TRBD2,TGCGCCAGCAGCCCCGGACTAGCGGAGTTAGATACGCAGTATTTT,CASSPGLAELDTQYF
-,TRBJ1-1,TRBV29-1,TRBD1,TGCAGCGTCCAAGGCGACAGGGTTGAAGCTTTCTTT,CSVQGDRVEAFF
few,TRBJ1-1,TRBV7-2,-,TGTGCCAGCAGCTCCCGGACAGACACTGAAGCTTTCTTT,CASSSRTDTEAFF
-,TRBJ1-1,TRBV9,-,TGTGCCAGCAGCGTAACAGGGATGAACACTGAAGCTTTCTTT,CASSVTGMNTEAFF
-,TRBJ1-1,TRBV7-9,-,TGTGCCAGCAGCCCGAGGAACACTGAAGCTTTCTTT,CASSPRNTEAFF
-,TRBJ1-1,TRBV19,-,TGTGCCAGTAGTATAGGGCGGGGCATGAACACTGAAGCTTTCTTT,CASSIGRGMNTEAFF
-,TRBJ1-1,TRBV27,-,TGTGCCAGCAGTTCGGGTCCGGCCCTAGTGGCTGAAGCTTTCTTT,CASSSGPALVAEAFF
-,TRBJ2-6,TRBV5-1,-,TGCGCCAGCAGCAACCTATTTACTGGGGCCAACGTCCTGACTTTC,CASSNLFTGANVLTF
-,TRBJ2-2,TRBV29-1,TRBD1,TGCAGCGTACCCGGGACAGGGGGCGAGGAGCTGTTTTTT,CSVPGTGGEELFF
-,TRBJ2-3,TRBV19,-,TGTGCCAGTAGAGTATCGGTCAGGGATACGCAGTATTTT,CASRVSVRDTQYF
-,TRBJ2-3,TRBV7-9,TRBD1,TGTGCCAGCAGCCCGACAGGGCTCTCAGATACGCAGTATTTT,CASSPTGLSDTQYF